This T cell receptor beta chain appears in the sequencing data of a study of cytomegalovirus exposure and HLA in healthy donors. In the PCR, 60 Vbeta and 13 Jbeta primers were used. TCRdb keeps only in-frame clones here, not all; method: immunoSEQ multiplex PCR. The data hold about 140,000 clones, with roughly 70% observed a single time. J gave up 4 bases and V 7 bases, and 9 bases lay outside the gene matches. CDR3 size: 13 residues. Germline assignment: CDR1 GTSNPN and CDR2 SVGIG (reference sequence). The material sequenced was PBMCs. This receptor was taken from a male donor in good health and CMV-seronegative. This rearrangement joins TRBV30 to TRBJ1-2; 7 nucleotides line up with TRBD1. The CDR3 region is CASWAGGIYGYTF. CDR3 in DNA: TGTGCCTCTTGGGCAGGGGGGATCTATGGCTACACCTTC.